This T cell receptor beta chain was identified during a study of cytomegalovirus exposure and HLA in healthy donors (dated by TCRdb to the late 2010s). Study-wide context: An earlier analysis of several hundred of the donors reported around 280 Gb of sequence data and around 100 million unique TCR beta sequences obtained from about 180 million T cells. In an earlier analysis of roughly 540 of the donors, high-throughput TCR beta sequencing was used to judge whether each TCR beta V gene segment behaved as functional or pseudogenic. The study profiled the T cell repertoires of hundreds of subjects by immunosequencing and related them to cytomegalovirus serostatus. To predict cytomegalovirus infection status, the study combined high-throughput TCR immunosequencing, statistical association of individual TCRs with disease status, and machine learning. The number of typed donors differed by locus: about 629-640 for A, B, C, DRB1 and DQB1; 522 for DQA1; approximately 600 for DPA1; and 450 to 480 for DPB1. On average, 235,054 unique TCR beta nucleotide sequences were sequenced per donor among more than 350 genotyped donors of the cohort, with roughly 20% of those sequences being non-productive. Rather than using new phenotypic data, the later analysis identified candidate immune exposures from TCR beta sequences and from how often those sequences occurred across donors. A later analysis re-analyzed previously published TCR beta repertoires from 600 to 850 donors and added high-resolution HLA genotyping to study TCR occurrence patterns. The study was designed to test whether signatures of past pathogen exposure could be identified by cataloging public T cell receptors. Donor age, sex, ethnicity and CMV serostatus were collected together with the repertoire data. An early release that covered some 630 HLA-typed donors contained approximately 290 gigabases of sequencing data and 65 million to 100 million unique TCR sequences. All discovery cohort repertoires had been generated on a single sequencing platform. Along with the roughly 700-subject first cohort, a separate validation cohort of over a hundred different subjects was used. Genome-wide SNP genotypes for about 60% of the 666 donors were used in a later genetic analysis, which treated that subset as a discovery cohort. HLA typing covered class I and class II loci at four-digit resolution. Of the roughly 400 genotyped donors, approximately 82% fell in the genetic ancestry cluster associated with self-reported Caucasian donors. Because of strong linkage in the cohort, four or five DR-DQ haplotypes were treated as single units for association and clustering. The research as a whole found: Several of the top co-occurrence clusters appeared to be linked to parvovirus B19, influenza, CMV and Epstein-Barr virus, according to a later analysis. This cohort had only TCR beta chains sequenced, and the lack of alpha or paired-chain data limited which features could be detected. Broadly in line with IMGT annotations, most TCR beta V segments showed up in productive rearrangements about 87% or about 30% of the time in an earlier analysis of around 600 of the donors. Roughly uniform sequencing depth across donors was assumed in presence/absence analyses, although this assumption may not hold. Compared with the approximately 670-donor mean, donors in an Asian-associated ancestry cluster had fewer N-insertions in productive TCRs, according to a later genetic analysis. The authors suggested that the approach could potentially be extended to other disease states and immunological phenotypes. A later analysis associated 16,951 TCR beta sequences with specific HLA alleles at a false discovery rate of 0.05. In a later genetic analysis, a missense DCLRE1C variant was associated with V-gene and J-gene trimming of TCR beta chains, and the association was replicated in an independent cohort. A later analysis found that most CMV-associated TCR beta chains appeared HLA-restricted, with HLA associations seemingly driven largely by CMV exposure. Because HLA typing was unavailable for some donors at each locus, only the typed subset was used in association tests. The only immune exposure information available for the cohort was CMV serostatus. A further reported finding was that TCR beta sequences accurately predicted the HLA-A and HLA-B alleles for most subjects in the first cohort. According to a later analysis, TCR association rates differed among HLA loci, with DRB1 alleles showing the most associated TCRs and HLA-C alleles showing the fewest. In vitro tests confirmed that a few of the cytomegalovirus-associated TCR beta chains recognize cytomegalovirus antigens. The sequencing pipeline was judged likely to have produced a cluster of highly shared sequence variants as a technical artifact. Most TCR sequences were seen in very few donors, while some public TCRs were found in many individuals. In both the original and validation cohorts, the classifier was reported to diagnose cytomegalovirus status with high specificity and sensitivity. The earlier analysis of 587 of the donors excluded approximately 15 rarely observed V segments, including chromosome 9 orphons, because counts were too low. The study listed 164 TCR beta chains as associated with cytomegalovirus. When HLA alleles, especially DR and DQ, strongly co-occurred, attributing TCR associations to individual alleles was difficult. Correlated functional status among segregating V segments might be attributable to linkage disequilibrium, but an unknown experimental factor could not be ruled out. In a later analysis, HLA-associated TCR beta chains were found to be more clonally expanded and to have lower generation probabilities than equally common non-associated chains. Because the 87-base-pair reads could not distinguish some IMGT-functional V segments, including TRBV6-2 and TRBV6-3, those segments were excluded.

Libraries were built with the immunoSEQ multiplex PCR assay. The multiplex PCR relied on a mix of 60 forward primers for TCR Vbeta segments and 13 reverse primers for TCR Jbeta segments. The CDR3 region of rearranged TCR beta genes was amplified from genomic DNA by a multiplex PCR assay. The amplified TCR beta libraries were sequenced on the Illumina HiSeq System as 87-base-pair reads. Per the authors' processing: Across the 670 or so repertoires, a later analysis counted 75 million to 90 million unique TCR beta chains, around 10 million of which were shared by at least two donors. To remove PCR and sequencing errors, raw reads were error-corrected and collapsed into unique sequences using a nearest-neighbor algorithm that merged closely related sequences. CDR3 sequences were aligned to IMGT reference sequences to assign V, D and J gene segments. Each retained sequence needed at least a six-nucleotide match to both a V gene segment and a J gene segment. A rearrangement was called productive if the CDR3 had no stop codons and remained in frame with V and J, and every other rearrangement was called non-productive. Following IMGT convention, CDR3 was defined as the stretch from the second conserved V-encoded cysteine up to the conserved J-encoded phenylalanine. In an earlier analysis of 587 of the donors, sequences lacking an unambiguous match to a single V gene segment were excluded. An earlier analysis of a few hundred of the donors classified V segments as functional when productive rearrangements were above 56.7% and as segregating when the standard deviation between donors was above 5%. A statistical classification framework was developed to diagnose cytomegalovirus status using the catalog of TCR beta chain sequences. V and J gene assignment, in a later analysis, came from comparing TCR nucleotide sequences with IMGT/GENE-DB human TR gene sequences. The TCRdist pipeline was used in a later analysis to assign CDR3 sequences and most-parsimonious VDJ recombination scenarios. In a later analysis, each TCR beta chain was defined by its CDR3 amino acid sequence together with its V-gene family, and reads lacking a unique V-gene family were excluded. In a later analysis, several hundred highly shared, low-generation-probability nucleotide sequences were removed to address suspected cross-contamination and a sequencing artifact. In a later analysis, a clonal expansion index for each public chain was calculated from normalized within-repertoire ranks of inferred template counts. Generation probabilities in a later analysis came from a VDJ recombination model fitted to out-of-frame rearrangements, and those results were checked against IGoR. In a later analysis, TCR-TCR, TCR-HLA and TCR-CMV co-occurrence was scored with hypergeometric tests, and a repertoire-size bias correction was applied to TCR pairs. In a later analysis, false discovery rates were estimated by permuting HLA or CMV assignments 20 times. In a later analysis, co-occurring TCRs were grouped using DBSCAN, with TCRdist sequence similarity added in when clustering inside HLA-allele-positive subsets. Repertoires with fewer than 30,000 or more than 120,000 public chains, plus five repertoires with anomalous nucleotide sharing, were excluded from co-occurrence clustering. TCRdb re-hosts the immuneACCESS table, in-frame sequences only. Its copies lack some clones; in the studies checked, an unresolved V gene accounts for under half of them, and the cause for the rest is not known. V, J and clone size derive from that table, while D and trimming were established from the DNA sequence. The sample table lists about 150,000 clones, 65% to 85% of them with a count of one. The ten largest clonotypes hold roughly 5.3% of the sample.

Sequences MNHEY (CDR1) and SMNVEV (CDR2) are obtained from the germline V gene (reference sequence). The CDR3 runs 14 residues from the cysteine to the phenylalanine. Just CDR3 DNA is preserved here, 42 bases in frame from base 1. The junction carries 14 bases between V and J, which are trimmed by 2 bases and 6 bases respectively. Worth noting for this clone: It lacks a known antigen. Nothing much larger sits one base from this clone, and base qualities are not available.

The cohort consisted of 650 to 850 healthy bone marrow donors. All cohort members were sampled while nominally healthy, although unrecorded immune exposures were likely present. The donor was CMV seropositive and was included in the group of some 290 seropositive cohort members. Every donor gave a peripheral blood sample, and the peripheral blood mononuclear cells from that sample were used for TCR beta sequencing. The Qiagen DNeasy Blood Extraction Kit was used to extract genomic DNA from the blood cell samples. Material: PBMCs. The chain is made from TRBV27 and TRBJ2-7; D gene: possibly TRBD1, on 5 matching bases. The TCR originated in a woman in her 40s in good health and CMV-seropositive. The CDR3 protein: CASSLTGRASEQYF. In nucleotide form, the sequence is TGTGCCAGCAGTTTAACAGGTCGGGCCTCCGAGCAGTACTTC.